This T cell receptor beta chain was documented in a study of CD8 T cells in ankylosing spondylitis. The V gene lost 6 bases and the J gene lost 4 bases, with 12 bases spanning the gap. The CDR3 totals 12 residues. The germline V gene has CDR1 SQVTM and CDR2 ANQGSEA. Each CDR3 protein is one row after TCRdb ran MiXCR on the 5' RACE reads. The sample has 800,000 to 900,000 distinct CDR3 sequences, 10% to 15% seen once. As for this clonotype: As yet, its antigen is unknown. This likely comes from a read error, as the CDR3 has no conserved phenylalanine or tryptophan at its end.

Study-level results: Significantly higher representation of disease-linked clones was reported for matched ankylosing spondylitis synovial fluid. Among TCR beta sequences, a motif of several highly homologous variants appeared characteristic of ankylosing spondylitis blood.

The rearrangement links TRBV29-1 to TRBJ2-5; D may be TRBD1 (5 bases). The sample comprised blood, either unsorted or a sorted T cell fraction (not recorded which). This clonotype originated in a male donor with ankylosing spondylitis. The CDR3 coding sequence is TGCAGCGTACAGGTTAGCTCAGAGACCCAGTACTTA. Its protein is CSVQVSSETQYL.